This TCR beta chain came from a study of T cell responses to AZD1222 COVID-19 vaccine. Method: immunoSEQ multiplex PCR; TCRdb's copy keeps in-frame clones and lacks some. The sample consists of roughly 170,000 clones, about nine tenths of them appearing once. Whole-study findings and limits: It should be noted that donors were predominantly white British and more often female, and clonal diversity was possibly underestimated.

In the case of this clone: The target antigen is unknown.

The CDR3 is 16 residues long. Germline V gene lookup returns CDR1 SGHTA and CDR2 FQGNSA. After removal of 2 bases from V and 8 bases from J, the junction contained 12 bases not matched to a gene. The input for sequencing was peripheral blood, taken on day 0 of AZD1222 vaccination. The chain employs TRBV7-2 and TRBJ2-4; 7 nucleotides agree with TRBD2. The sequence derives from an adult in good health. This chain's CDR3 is CASSLYAGGSRDIQYF. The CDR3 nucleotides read TGTGCCAGCAGCTTATACGCGGGCGGGAGCCGGGACATTCAGTACTTC. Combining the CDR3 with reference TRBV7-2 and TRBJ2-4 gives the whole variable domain GAGVSQSPSNKVTEKGKDVELRCDPISGHTALYWYRQSLGQGLEFLIYFQGNSAPDKSGLPSDRFSAERTGGSVSTLTIQRTQQEDSAVYLCASSLYAGGSRDIQYFGAGTRLSVL.